The sequence of this T cell receptor beta chain was determined in a study of shared clonotypes between healthy human individuals. This clone has only a few counts. This CDR3 spans 14 amino acids. V gave up 0 bases and J gave up 6 bases; unmatched junction bases: 4. CDR1 and CDR2 from the germline V gene are ENHRY and SYGVKD. Here immunoSEQ multiplex PCR was the method, and the copy in TCRdb shows in-frame clones only, minus some. The sample contains over 950,000 clones, approximately 75% of which appear only once. The receptor's source is a man aged 18 to 30 in good health. Some clones in this sample may be carry-over from other donors' samples. The material sequenced was memory CD4+ T cells from PBMCs. Subset noted: CD45RA-negative fraction. The chain has TRBV10-3 and TRBJ2-7, with TRBD1 matching over 8 bases. The CDR3 bases are TGTGCCATCAGTGAGTCGTTACAGGGGGGCGAGCAGTACTTC. The encoded protein is CAISESLQGGEQYF.